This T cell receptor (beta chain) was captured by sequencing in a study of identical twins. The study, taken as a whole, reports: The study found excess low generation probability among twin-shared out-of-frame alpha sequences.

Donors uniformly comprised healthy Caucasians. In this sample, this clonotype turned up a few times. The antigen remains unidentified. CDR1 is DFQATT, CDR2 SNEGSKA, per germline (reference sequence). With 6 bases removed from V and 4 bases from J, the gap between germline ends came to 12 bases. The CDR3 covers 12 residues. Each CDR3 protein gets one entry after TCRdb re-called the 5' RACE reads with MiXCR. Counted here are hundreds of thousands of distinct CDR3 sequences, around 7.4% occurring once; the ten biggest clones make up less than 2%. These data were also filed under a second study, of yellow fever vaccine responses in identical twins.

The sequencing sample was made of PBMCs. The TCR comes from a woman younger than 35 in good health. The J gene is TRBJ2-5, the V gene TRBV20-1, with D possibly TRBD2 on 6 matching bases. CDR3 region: CSAQQEGETQYF. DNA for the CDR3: TGCAGTGCCCAACAGGAGGGAGAGACCCAGTACTTC.